The clone carrying this T cell receptor beta chain was detected only a few times. Its antigen is not identified. This entry is derived from a study of cytomegalovirus exposure and HLA in healthy donors. Notes on the study in general: Specificity of three CMV-associated chains for CMV antigens was verified in vitro. What a later analysis showed was that several of the most significant clusters appeared linked to common viral pathogens.

The CDR3 totals 14 residues. The V and J ends lost 1 base and 11 bases, in that order; junction bases with no gene match: 8. CDR1 LNHDA and CDR2 SQIVND come from the germline V gene (reference sequence). Primers: 60 Vbeta forward and 13 Jbeta reverse. Clones were sequenced by immunoSEQ multiplex PCR, and TCRdb holds only the in-frame ones, with some missing. The profile covers 90,000 to 130,000 clones, with 65% to 80% appearing a single time and 5.5% to 7% taken by the ten largest. Sequencing was performed on PBMCs. The sequence derives from a man aged 25 to 40 in good health and CMV-seropositive. The gene calls are TRBV19 and TRBJ1-5; 7 bases are shared with TRBD1. CDR3 in DNA: TGTGCCAGTAGTATAGGAGGGACAGTGAAAACCCAGCATTTT. As protein: CASSIGGTVKTQHF.